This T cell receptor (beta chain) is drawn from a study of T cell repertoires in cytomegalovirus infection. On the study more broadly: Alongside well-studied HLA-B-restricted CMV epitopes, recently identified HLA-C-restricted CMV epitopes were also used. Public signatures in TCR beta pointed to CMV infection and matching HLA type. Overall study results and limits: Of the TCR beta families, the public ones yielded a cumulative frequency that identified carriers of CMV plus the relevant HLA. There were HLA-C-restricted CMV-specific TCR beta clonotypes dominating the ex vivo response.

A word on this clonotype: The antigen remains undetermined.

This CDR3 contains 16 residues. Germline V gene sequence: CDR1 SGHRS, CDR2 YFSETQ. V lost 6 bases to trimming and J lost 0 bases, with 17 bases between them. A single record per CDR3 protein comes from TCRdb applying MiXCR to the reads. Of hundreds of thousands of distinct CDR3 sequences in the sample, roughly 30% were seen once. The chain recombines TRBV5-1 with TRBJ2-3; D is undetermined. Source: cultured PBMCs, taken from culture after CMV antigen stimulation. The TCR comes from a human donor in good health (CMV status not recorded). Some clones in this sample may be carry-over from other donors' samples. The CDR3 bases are TGCGCCAGCACCGCCGACGGGCAACCTAGCACAGATACGCAGTATTTT. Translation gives CASTADGQPSTDTQYF.